The 15 T cell receptor beta chains below all came from one sample that was sequenced in a study of T cell changes during pregnancy in multiple sclerosis. Data came from immunoSEQ multiplex PCR; TCRdb stores just in-frame clones and leaves some out. The profile shows around 57,000 clones, roughly 91% of them singletons. The specimen comprised peripheral blood, sampled after pregnancy. These receptors all come from a female donor in good health, enrolled as a control in a pregnancy study.

The chain is built from TRBV27 and TRBJ2-7; D possibly corresponds to TRBD1 (6 bases). Trimming took off 6 bases at V and 3 bases at J, with 18 bases between the two ends. The germline V gene encodes CDR1 MNHEY and CDR2 SMNVEV (reference sequence). CDR3 length: 15 residues. The CDR3 nucleotides are TGTGCCAGCAGCCCTCAGGGGATGACCCGCTACGAGCAGTACTTC. Protein product: CASSPQGMTRYEQYF.

This chain connects TRBV19 to TRBJ2-4; tentatively, D is TRBD2 (5 bases). The CDR3 extends over 17 amino acids. In germline, CDR1 is LNHDA, CDR2 SQIVND (reference sequence). V shed 3 bases and J shed 2 bases, with 17 bases lying between them. Here the CDR3 reads CASSMGPKLGTKNIQYF. CDR3 bases: TGTGCCAGTAGTATGGGCCCAAAACTAGGTACCAAAAACATTCAGTACTTC.

V is TRBV19 and J is TRBJ2-7, with D perhaps TRBD1 (6 bases). CDR1 is LNHDA and CDR2 is SQIVND in the germline V gene (reference sequence). This CDR3 has 15 residues. The V end was cut by 5 bases, the J end by 5 bases, with 19 bases between. Written as DNA, the CDR3 is TGTGCCAGTAGTCCTAACAGGGATTGGGCCGACGAGCAGTACTTC. It codes for CASSPNRDWADEQYF.

The chain uses TRBV9 and TRBJ2-1; TRBD1 matches at 10 bases. After removal of 3 bases from V and 6 bases from J, the junction contained 3 bases not matched to a gene. From germline, CDR1 is SGDLS and CDR2 YYNGEE. The CDR3 has 14 residues. CDR3 bases: TGTGCCAGCAGCGCCGGGACAGGGGTCAATGAGCAGTTCTTC. It codes for CASSAGTGVNEQFF.

CDR3 DNA sequence: TGTGCCAGCAGTTATGGGGGGGTTTCCGGGACCCAGTACTTC. Protein sequence: CASSYGGVSGTQYF. The genes are TRBV6-6 and TRBJ2-5, with TRBD2 identical over 7 bases. V shed 3 bases, J shed 7 bases, and the junction held 8 bases outside the gene matches. Germline loops: CDR1 MNHNY, CDR2 SVGAGI (reference sequence). The CDR3 extends over 14 amino acids.

The chain uses TRBV5-4 and TRBJ1-4; 9 bases line up with TRBD1. V lost 0 bases and J lost 4; bases outside the gene matches: 4. CDR3 length equals 16 residues. CDR1 and CDR2 from the germline V gene are SGHNT and YYREEE (reference sequence). In DNA, the CDR3 is TGTGCCAGCAGCTTGGCCTCGGACAGGGGTAATGAAAAACTGTTTTTT. This codes for CASSLASDRGNEKLFF.

The chain carries TRBV7-2 and TRBJ2-5; 8 nucleotides agree with TRBD2. The CDR3 sequence is 15 residues long. Germline-derived CDR1 and CDR2 are SGHTA and FQGNSA. The trim removed 4 bases at V and 2 bases at J, leaving 6 bases unmatched. The CDR3: CASSSQRGQQETQYF. CDR3 bases: TGTGCCAGCAGCTCCCAGCGGGGGCAACAAGAGACCCAGTACTTC.

The chain links TRBV5-1 to TRBJ1-2; D unclear. Deletions cut 3 bases from V and 2 bases from J, with 8 bases between. The CDR3 is made up of 13 amino acids. Germline lookup yields CDR1 SGHRS and CDR2 YFSETQ. The CDR3 here is CASSYESNYGYTF. The CDR3 DNA reads TGCGCCAGCAGCTATGAGTCGAACTATGGCTACACCTTC.

V is TRBV7-9 and J is TRBJ1-5; 7 bases are a match to TRBD1. The CDR3 is made up of 14 amino acids. Trimming cost V 1 base and J 7 bases; bases outside gene matches: 4. CDR1 SEHNR and CDR2 FQNEAQ come from the germline V gene (reference sequence). Written as DNA, the CDR3 is TGTGCCAGCAGCTTAGGACAGGGTGGACAGCCCCAGCATTTT. Its translation is CASSLGQGGQPQHF. The entire variable domain, with the rest obtained from reference TRBV7-9 and TRBJ1-5, is as follows: DTGVSQNPRHKITKRGQNVTFRCDPISEHNRLYWYRQTLGQGPEFLTYFQNEAQLEKSRLLSDRFSAERPKGSFSTLEIQRTEQGDSAMYLCASSLGQGGQPQHFGDGTRLSIL.

The V gene is TRBV29-1, the J gene TRBJ1-5; D remains ambiguous. Germline assignment: CDR1 SQVTM and CDR2 ANQGSEA. The CDR3 length is 13 residues. V lost 4 bases to trimming and J lost 0 bases, with 7 bases between them. This CDR3 is CSVAQNSNQPQHF. The CDR3 bases are TGCAGCGTTGCACAGAATAGCAATCAGCCCCAGCATTTT.

This clone has only one observation. V and J are TRBV2 and TRBJ2-3, with TRBD2 identical over 13 bases. The CDR3 is made up of 16 amino acids. In germline, CDR1 is SNHLY, CDR2 FYNNEI. J lost 0 bases, V lost 6 bases, and 3 bases had no gene match. CDR3 sequence reads: CASRRLAGGSTDTQYF. The CDR3 DNA is TGTGCCAGCAGAAGACTAGCGGGGGGAAGCACAGATACGCAGTATTTT.

J is TRBJ1-1 and V is TRBV7-2; D gene unclear. CDR3 length: 11 residues. Germline V gene lookup returns CDR1 SGHTA and CDR2 FQGNSA. Trimming took 4 bases from V and 3 from J, leaving 3 bases between them. Written as DNA, the CDR3 is TGTGCCAGCAGCTCATACACTGAAGCTTTCTTT. This encodes CASSSYTEAFF.

The CDR3 nucleotides are TGTGCCATCAGTGAGGAGATCTACGAGCAGTACTTC. The encoded protein is CAISEEIYEQYF. The chain uses TRBV10-3 and TRBJ2-7; no clear D gene. Trimming took 2 bases from V and 3 from J, leaving 5 bases between them. Germline assignment: CDR1 ENHRY and CDR2 SYGVKD. The CDR3 is made up of 12 amino acids.

The V and J genes are TRBV6-5 and TRBJ2-5; 7 nucleotides match TRBD1. Germline CDR1 MNHEY, CDR2 SVGAGI. There are 15 residues in the CDR3. V lost 5 bases to trimming and J lost 5 bases; unmatched junction nucleotides: 11. CDR3 sequence (DNA): TGTGCCAGCAGTGGGCCGGGACAGTTATGGGAGACCCAGTACTTC. Its translation: CASSGPGQLWETQYF.

The chain employs TRBV27 and TRBJ2-2; the match to TRBD2 covers 8 bases. The germline V gene has CDR1 MNHEY and CDR2 SMNVEV (reference sequence). CDR3 length: 15 amino acids. Trimming at V came to 2 bases and at J to 6 bases, leaving 5 bases not matched to a gene. CDR3: CASSLNGGAPGELFF. The CDR3 region has the DNA TGTGCCAGCAGTTTAAACGGGGGGGCGCCCGGGGAGCTGTTTTTT.